Each of the 2 T cell receptor beta chains below was sequenced from the same sample in a study of T cell repertoires and leukemia-associated antigens. What these receptors recognize is not known. TCRdb recomputed calls from the 5' RACE reads with MiXCR, one row per CDR3 protein. The sample comprises about 12,000 distinct CDR3 sequences, about two fifths of which are singletons, and roughly 33% rests with the top ten. Sequencing input: CD3+ T cells sorted from blood and cultured. The origin of the receptors is a female donor in good health.

The genes are TRBV24-1 and TRBJ2-2; maybe TRBD2 (5 bases). V lost 9 bases and J lost 0, with 10 bases in between. CDR1 is KGHDR, CDR2 SFDVKD, per germline. The CDR3 loop spans 14 amino acids. CDR3 nucleotides: TGTGCCACCGGCGGGCCTGCGAACACCGGGGAGCTGTTTTTT. This gives the protein CATGGPANTGELFF.

As DNA, the CDR3 is TGTGCCAGCAGTCCACAGGGGGAGGGTTCACCCCTCCACTTT. Translated, it gives CASSPQGEGSPLHF. This sequence joins TRBV28 and TRBJ1-6; 8 bases match TRBD1. With V trimmed by 5 bases and J by 9 bases, 6 bases remained unmatched. CDR1 and CDR2 from the germline V gene are MDHEN and SYDVKM. The CDR3 consists of 14 residues. The full variable domain, its missing parts supplied by reference TRBV28 and TRBJ1-6, is DVKVTQSSRYLVKRTGEKVFLECVQDMDHENMFWYRQDPGLGLRLIYFSYDVKMKEKGDIPEGYSVSREKKERFSLILESASTNQTSMYLCASSPQGEGSPLHFGNGTRLTVT.